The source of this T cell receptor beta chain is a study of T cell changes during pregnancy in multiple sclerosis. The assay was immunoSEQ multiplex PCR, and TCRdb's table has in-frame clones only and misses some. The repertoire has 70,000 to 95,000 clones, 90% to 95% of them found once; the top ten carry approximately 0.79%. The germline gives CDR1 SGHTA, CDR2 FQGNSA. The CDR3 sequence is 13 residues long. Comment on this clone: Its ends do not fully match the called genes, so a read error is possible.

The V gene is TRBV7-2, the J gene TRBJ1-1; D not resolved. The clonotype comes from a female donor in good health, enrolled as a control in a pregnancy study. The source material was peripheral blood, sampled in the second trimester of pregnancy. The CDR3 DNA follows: TGTGCCAGCAGCTTACGAGGGAACCCTGAAGCTTTCTTT. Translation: CASSLRGNPEAFF.